This T cell receptor beta chain was sequenced during a study of blood T cell repertoires in COVID-19. Study overall: T cells, B-cell-depleted T cells, or PBMCs supplied cDNA or gDNA.

Trimming shortened V by 6 bases and J by 0 bases, and 9 bases separated the two germline ends. The CDR3 runs 14 residues. Germline lookup yields CDR1 WSHSY and CDR2 SAAADI. The sample holds a few counts of this clone. The method was immunoSEQ multiplex PCR; TCRdb's version includes in-frame clones alone and lacks a portion of them. The table has 150,000 to 200,000 clones, 80% seen once. This rearrangement joins TRBV10-2 to TRBJ1-5; D is unclear. This clonotype was obtained from a man between 65 and 80 years old with active or convalescent COVID-19. The source material was peripheral blood. The CDR3 region has the DNA TGCGCCAGCAGCAAGACAAATAGCAATCAGCCCCAGCATTTT. Translation gives CASSKTNSNQPQHF.